Below, 13 T cell receptor beta chains from the same sample are listed, as sequenced in a study of lymphopenia after photon versus proton radiotherapy. Some clones are missing from TCRdb's copy, which holds only in-frame ones; the method was immunoSEQ multiplex PCR. Of around 150,000 clones in the sample, 88% were seen once. Sequencing used peripheral blood, obtained from a patient treated with photon-based radiotherapy. Receptor source: a man aged 45 to 65 with gastric cancer.

J is TRBJ2-2 and V is TRBV7-9, with 8 nucleotides matching TRBD1. Trimming cost V 1 base and J 4 bases; bases outside gene matches: 8. The CDR3 has 17 amino acids. The V gene's germline CDR1 is SEHNR and CDR2 FQNEAQ (reference sequence). The DNA for the CDR3 is TGTGCCAGCAGCTTAGGTTCAGGGGGCGACTTCACCGGGGAGCTGTTTTTT. Its protein product is CASSLGSGGDFTGELFF.

The V gene is TRBV11-2, the J gene TRBJ2-3; TRBD2 matches 9 bases. The CDR3 extends over 15 amino acids. Germline CDR1 SGHAT, CDR2 FQNNGV. J lost 5 bases, V lost 1 base, and 4 bases had no gene match. CDR3 in DNA: TGTGCCAGCAGCTTAGGGGCGGGAGGGATAGATACGCAGTATTTT. Translated: CASSLGAGGIDTQYF.

This chain joins TRBV6-4 and TRBJ1-1; the D gene is possibly TRBD1 (5 bases). CDR1 is MRHNA and CDR2 is SNTAGT in the germline V gene. The V gene lost 3 bases and the J gene lost 0 bases, with 8 bases spanning the gap. The CDR3 spans 14 residues. The CDR3 reads CASSEKGVNTEAFF. The CDR3 DNA reads as TGTGCCAGCAGTGAGAAAGGGGTGAACACTGAAGCTTTCTTT.

The J gene is TRBJ2-6, the V gene TRBV15, with TRBD1 matching 8 bases. The CDR3 sequence is 18 residues long. With V trimmed by 4 bases and J by 1 base, 9 bases remained unmatched. Germline V CDR1 and CDR2: LNHNV, YYDKDF (reference sequence). The CDR3 DNA follows: TGTGCCACCAGCACGCGACAGGGGAAAGAGTCTGGGGCCAACGTCCTGACTTTC. Its translation is CATSTRQGKESGANVLTF.

The genes are TRBV2 and TRBJ1-5, with D unclear. Germline CDR1 SNHLY, CDR2 FYNNEI. The CDR3 sequence is 14 residues long. The germline V and J ends were trimmed by 2 bases and 2 bases, with 7 bases remaining between them. The CDR3 DNA follows: TGTGCCAGCAGTGAATCGGCCCGCAATCAGCCCCAGCATTTT. Protein: CASSESARNQPQHF.

This chain links TRBV28 with TRBJ1-5; perhaps TRBD1 as D (5 bases). V lost 8 bases and J lost 1, with 15 bases in between. This CDR3 comprises 15 residues. Germline V lookup: CDR1 MDHEN, CDR2 SYDVKM. The CDR3 reads CASSRDSGSNQPQHF. In DNA, the CDR3 is TGTGCCAGCTCCCGGGACTCAGGAAGCAATCAGCCCCAGCATTTT. Supplemented by reference TRBV28 and TRBJ1-5, the full variable domain reads DVKVTQSSRYLVKRTGEKVFLECVQDMDHENMFWYRQDPGLGLRLIYFSYDVKMKEKGDIPEGYSVSREKKERFSLILESASTNQTSMYLCASSRDSGSNQPQHFGDGTRLSIL.

J is TRBJ2-5 and V is TRBV7-2; perhaps D is TRBD1 or TRBD2 (5 bases each). V was cut by 0 bases and J by 7 bases, with 15 bases left in between. The CDR3 extends over 15 amino acids. From germline, CDR1 is SGHTA and CDR2 FQGNSA. CDR3 sequence reads: CASSLAWGNSGTQYF. The CDR3 region has the DNA TGTGCCAGCAGCTTAGCCTGGGGGAATAGTGGGACCCAGTACTTC.

This chain joins TRBV5-1 and TRBJ2-1, with TRBD2 matching over 15 bases. The CDR3 extends over 21 amino acids. CDR1 SGHRS and CDR2 YFSETQ come from the germline V gene. J lost 0 bases, V lost 4 bases, and 14 bases had no gene match. DNA of the CDR3: TGCGCCAGCAGCGCTACCGCGTTGGGACTAGCGGGAGGACTCTCCTACAATGAGCAGTTCTTC. Translation gives CASSATALGLAGGLSYNEQFF.

The gene calls are TRBV23-1 and TRBJ1-5; D is undetermined. TRBV23-1 is an ORF for which the function is uncertain. The V end was cut by 0 bases, the J end by 2 bases, with 8 bases between. The length of the CDR3 is 15 residues. This CDR3 is CASSQSMGGNQPQHF. CDR3 bases: TGCGCCAGCAGTCAATCGATGGGAGGCAATCAGCCCCAGCATTTT.

CDR3 loop: CASSQGQGVGEQYF. CDR3 sequence (DNA): TGTGCCAGTAGTCAGGGACAGGGGGTCGGCGAGCAGTACTTC. The chain employs TRBV19 and TRBJ2-7; 11 bases map to TRBD1. The junction had 6 bases not matched to a gene; V was cut back by 5 bases and J by 6 bases. Looked up from germline, CDR1 is LNHDA and CDR2 is SQIVND (reference sequence). The CDR3 is 14 amino acids.

The CDR3: CASSSLAGGHNEQFF. CDR3 coding DNA: TGTGCCAGCTCATCTTTAGCGGGAGGCCACAATGAGCAGTTCTTC. V gene TRBV18 combines with J gene TRBJ2-1, with 10 positions matching TRBD2. Germline CDR1 and CDR2: KGHSH and LQKENI. With V trimmed by 5 bases and J by 5 bases, 6 bases remained unmatched. CDR3 length: 15 residues. Using reference TRBV18 and TRBJ2-1 for the parts outside the CDR3, the full variable domain is NAGVMQNPRHLVRRRGQEARLRCSPMKGHSHVYWYRQLPEEGLKFMVYLQKENIIDESGMPKERFSAEFPKEGPSILRIQQVVRGDSAAYFCASSSLAGGHNEQFFGPGTRLTVL.

This chain joins TRBV30 and TRBJ1-2; the D gene is possibly TRBD1 (5 bases). The V gene's germline CDR1 is GTSNPN and CDR2 SVGIG (reference sequence). The CDR3 extends over 12 amino acids. The V and J ends lost 4 bases and 2 bases respectively, with 8 bases between them. The CDR3 protein is CAWIRQNYGYTF. The CDR3 bases are TGTGCCTGGATAAGACAGAACTATGGCTACACCTTC.

The chain links TRBV29-1 to TRBJ2-1; TRBD2 matches at 14 bases. The trim removed 4 bases at V and 2 bases at J, leaving 4 bases unmatched. Germline CDR1 is SQVTM and CDR2 is ANQGSEA. The CDR3 extends over 16 amino acids. The CDR3 DNA reads TGCAGCGTTGGAGGACTAGCGGGAGGCCCCTACAATGAGCAGTTCTTC. Protein sequence: CSVGGLAGGPYNEQFF.